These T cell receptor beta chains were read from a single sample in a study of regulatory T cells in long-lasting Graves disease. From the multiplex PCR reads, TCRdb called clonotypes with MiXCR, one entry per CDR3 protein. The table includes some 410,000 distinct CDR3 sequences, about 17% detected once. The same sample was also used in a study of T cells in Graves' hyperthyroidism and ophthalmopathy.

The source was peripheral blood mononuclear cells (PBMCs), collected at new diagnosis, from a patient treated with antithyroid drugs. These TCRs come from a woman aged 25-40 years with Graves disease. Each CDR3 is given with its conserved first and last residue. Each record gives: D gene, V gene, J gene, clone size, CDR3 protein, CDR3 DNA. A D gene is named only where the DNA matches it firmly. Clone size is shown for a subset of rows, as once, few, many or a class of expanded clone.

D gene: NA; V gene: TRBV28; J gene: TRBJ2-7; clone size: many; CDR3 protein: CASSFPSLGSYEQYF; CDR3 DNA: TGTGCCAGCAGTTTTCCCAGTTTGGGCTCCTACGAGCAGTACTTC
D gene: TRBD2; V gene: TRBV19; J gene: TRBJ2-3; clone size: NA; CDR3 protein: CASSPRLAVRGTDTQYF; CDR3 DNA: TGTGCCAGTAGCCCCCGACTAGCGGTACGAGGCACAGATACGCAGTATTTT
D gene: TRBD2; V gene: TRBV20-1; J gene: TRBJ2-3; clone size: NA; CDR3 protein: CSARGERGTDTQYF; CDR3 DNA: TGCAGCGCCCGGGGGGAGCGGGGCACAGATACGCAGTATTTT
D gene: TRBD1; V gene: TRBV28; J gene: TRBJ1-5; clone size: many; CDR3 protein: CASSPRTGGRNQPQHF; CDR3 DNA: TGTGCCAGCAGTCCCCGGACAGGGGGCCGTAATCAGCCCCAGCATTTT
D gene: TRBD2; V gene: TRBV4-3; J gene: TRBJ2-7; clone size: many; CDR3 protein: CASSQGPSGFYEQYF; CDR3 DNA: TGCGCCAGCAGCCAAGGGCCTAGCGGGTTCTACGAGCAGTACTTC
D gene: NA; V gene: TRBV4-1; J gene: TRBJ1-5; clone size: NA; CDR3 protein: CASSQLFTRGRYSNQPQHF; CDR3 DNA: TGCGCCAGCAGCCAACTATTTACAAGAGGCAGATATAGCAATCAGCCCCAGCATTTT
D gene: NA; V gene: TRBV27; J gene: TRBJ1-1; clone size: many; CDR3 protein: CASIDRTNTEAFF; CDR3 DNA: TGTGCCAGCATCGACAGGACGAACACTGAAGCTTTCTTT
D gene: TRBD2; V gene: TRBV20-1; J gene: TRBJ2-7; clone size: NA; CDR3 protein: CSARYSGTPSYEQYF; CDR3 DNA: TGCAGTGCTAGATATAGCGGGACGCCTTCCTACGAGCAGTACTTC
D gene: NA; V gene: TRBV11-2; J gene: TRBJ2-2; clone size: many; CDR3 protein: CASSLGGWSSGELFF; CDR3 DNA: TGTGCCAGCAGCTTAGGGGGGTGGAGTTCCGGGGAGCTGTTTTTT
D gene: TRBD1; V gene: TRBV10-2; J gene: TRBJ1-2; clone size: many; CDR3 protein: CASRPRQGRDYGYTF; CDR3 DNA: TGCGCCAGCAGACCTAGACAGGGCCGGGACTATGGCTACACCTTC
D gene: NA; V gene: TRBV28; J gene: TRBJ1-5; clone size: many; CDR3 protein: CASRTQRRNQPQHF; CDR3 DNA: TGTGCCAGCAGGACCCAAAGGCGCAATCAGCCCCAGCATTTT
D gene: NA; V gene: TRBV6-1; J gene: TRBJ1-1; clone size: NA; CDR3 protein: CASSTGMNTGAFF; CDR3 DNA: TGTGCCAGCAGTACAGGGATGAACACTGGAGCTTTCTTT
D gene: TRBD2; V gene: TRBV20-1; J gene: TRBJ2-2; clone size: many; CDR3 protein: CSAPEGGPSTGELFF; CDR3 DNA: TGCAGTGCCCCAGAGGGAGGGCCCTCCACCGGGGAGCTGTTTTTT
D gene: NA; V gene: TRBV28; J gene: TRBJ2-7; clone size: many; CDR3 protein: CASSTRDGQYF; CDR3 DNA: TGTGCCAGCAGTACTCGGGACGGGCAGTACTTC
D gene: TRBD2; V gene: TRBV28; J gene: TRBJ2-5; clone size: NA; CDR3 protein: CASTPGGGYLETQYF; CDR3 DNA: TGTGCCAGCACCCCGGGGGGGGGATATTTGGAGACCCAGTACTTC
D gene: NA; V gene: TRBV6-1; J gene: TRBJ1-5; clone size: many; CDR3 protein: CASSEEQTHQPQHF; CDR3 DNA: TGTGCCAGCAGTGAAGAACAGACCCATCAGCCCCAGCATTTT
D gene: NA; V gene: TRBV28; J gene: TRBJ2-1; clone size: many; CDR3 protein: CASGGTYNEQFF; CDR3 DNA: TGTGCCAGCGGGGGGACCTACAATGAGCAGTTCTTC
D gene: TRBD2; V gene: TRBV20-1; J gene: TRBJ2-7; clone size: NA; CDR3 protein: CSARDGLAGGPHEQYF; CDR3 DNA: TGCAGTGCTAGAGATGGACTAGCGGGAGGGCCCCACGAGCAGTACTTC
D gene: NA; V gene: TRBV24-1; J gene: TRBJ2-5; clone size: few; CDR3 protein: CATSLSGTQYF; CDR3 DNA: TGTGCCACCAGCCTCTCAGGGACCCAGTACTTC
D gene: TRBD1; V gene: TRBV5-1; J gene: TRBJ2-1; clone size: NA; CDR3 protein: CASSSQLTGGYEQFF; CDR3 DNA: TGCGCCAGCAGCTCCCAATTGACAGGGGGCTATGAGCAGTTCTTC
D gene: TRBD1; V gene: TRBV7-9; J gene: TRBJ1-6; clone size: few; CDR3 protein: CASSFGQGARSPLHF; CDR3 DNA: TGTGCCAGCAGCTTTGGACAGGGGGCACGTTCACCCCTCCACTTT
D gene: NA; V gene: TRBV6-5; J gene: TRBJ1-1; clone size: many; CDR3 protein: CASSYSGFPFEAFF; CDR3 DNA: TGTGCCAGCAGTTATTCCGGGTTCCCTTTTGAAGCTTTCTTT
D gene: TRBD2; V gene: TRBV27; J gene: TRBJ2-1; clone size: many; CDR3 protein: CASSPGLARHEQFF; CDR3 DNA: TGTGCCAGCAGCCCGGGACTAGCCAGGCATGAGCAGTTCTTC
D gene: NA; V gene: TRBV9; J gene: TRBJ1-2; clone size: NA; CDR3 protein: CASSVGGVDFGYTF; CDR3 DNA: TGTGCCAGCAGCGTAGGGGGGGTTGATTTTGGCTACACCTTC
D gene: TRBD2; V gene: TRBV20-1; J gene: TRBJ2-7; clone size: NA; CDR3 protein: CSARDRRRWTSSGSYEQYF; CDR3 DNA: TGCAGTGCTAGAGATCGTCGTAGGTGGACTTCCAGCGGGAGTTACGAGCAGTACTTC
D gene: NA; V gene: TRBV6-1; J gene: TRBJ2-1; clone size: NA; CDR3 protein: CASRLAATRNYNEQFF; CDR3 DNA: TGTGCCAGCCGTTTAGCCGCGACTAGAAACTACAATGAGCAGTTCTTC
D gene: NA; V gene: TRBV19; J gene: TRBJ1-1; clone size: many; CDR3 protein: CASSIGVQGTEAFF; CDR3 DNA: TGTGCCAGTAGTATAGGGGTCCAAGGAACTGAAGCTTTCTTT
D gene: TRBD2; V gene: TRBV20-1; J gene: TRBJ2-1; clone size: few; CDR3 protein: CSARIAGTSGRGEQFF; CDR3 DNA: TGCAGTGCTAGAATTGCCGGGACTAGCGGGAGAGGAGAGCAGTTCTTC
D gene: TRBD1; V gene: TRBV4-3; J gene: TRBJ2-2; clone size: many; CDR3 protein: CASSHQTGGTGELFF; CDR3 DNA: TGCGCCAGCAGCCATCAAACAGGGGGCACCGGGGAGCTGTTTTTT
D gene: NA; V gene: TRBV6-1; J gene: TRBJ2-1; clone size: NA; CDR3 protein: CASRDPGGNEQFF; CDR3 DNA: TGTGCCAGCAGGGACCCAGGAGGAAATGAGCAGTTCTTC
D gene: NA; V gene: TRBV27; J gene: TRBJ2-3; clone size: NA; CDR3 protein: CASSLSGERSGKDTQYF; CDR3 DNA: TGTGCCAGCAGTTTATCGGGGGAGCGATCCGGCAAAGATACGCAGTATTTT
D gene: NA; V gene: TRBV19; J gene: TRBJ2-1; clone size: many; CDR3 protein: CASSPQARSHNEQFF; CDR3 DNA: TGTGCCAGTAGTCCCCAAGCCCGGTCCCACAATGAGCAGTTCTTC
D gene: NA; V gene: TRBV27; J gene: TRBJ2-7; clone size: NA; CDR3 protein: CASSLSNNRAREQYF; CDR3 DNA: TGTGCCAGCAGTTTATCGAATAACAGGGCCCGCGAGCAGTACTTC
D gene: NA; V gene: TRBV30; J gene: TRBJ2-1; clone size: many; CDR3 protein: CALQGPINEQFF; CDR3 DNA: TGTGCCCTACAGGGTCCCATCAATGAGCAGTTCTTC
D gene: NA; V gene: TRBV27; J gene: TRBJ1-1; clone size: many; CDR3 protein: CASRWGTEAFF; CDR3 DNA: TGTGCCAGCAGATGGGGGACTGAAGCTTTCTTT
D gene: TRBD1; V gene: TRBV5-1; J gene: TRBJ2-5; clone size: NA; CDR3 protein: CASSSNPTGAGTQYF; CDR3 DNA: TGCGCCAGCAGCTCTAACCCGACAGGGGCAGGGACCCAGTACTTC
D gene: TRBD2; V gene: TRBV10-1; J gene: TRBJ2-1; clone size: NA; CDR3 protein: CASNRPGLAARSSYNEQFF; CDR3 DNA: TGCGCCAGCAATCGGCCGGGACTAGCGGCAAGGAGCTCCTACAATGAGCAGTTCTTC
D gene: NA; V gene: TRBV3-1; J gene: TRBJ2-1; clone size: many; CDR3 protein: CASSLRDKAYNEQFF; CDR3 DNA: TGTGCCAGCAGCCTCCGGGACAAAGCCTACAATGAGCAGTTCTTC
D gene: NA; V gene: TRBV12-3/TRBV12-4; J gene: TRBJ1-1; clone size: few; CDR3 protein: CATQPNRAVEAFF; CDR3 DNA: TGTGCCACCCAGCCCAACAGGGCAGTTGAAGCTTTCTTT
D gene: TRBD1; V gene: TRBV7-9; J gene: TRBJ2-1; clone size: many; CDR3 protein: CASSPPDRESYNEQFF; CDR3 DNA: TGTGCCAGCAGCCCTCCGGACAGGGAATCCTACAATGAGCAGTTCTTC
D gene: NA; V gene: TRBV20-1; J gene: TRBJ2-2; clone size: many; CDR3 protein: CSAPGGPGELFF; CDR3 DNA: TGCAGTGCTCCCGGGGGGCCCGGGGAGCTGTTTTTT
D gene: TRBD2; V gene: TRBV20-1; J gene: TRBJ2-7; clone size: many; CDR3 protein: CSAREGGRAVYEQYF; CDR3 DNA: TGCAGTGCTAGAGAGGGCGGGAGGGCGGTCTACGAGCAGTACTTC
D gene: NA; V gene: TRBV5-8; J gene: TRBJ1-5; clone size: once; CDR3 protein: CASSLEWDQPQHF; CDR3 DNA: TGTGCCAGCAGCTTGGAGTGGGATCAGCCCCAGCATTTT
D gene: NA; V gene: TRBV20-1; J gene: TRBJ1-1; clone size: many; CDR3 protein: CSARVLSGTEAFF; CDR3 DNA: TGCAGTGCTAGAGTCCTCAGTGGGACTGAAGCTTTCTTT
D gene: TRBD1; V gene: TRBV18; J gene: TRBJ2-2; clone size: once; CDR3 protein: CASSPVDRGDTGELFF; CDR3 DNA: TGTGCCAGCTCACCAGTAGACAGGGGAGACACCGGGGAGCTGTTTTTT
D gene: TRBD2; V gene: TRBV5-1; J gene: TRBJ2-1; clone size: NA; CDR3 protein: CASSFTSGLSYNEQFF; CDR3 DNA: TGCGCCAGCAGCTTTACTAGCGGGCTCTCCTACAATGAGCAGTTCTTC
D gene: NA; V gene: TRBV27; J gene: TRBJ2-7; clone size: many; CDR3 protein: CASRTGPSSYEQYF; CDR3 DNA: TGTGCCAGCAGAACAGGACCTAGCTCCTACGAGCAGTACTTC
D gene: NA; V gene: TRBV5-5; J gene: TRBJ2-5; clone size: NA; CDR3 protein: CASSLASVGETQYF; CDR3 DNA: TGTGCCAGCAGCTTGGCCTCTGTCGGAGAGACCCAGTACTTC
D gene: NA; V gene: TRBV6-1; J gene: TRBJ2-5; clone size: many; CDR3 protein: CASSEEEAETQYF; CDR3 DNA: TGTGCCAGCAGTGAAGAGGAGGCCGAGACCCAGTACTTC
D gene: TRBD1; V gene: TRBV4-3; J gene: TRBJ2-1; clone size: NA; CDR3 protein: CASSQSRDRIIYEQFF; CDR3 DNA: TGCGCCAGCAGCCAGTCCCGGGACAGGATCATCTATGAGCAGTTCTTC
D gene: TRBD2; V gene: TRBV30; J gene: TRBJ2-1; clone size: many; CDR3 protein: CAWSLGLAGVLEQFF; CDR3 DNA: TGTGCCTGGAGTCTAGGACTAGCGGGAGTTCTTGAGCAGTTCTTC
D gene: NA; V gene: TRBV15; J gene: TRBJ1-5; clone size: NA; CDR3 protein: CATSRSQGQPQHF; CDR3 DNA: TGTGCCACCAGCAGATCTCAGGGTCAGCCCCAGCATTTT
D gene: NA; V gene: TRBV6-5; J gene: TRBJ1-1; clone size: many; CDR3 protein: CASSYSNGDEAFF; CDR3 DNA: TGTGCCAGCAGTTACTCAAATGGGGATGAAGCTTTCTTT
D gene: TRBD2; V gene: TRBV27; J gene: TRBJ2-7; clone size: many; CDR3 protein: CASSKRLAGGDEQYF; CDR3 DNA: TGTGCCAGCAGTAAACGACTAGCGGGAGGGGACGAGCAGTACTTC
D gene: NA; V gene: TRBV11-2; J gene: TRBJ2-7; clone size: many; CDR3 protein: CASSLEGTEQYF; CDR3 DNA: TGTGCCAGCAGCTTAGAGGGTACCGAGCAGTACTTC
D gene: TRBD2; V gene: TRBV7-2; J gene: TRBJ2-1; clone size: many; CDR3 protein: CASKGLAPYNEQFF; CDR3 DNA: TGTGCCAGCAAAGGACTAGCCCCCTACAATGAGCAGTTCTTC
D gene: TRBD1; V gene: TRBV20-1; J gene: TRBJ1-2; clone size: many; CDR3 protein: CSAGQGGDGYTF; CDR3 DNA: TGCAGTGCGGGACAGGGAGGTGATGGCTACACCTTC